This T cell receptor (beta chain) was documented in a study of T cell repertoires in cytomegalovirus infection. Across the study: CMV infection together with matching HLA type was indicated by public TCR beta signatures.

There are many counts of this clonotype. The germline V and J ends were trimmed by 7 bases and 2 bases, with 27 bases remaining between them. The CDR3 length is 18 residues. Per germline, CDR1 MDHEN and CDR2 SYDVKM. TCRdb re-called the reads through MiXCR, storing one row per CDR3 protein. The sample contains around 290,000 distinct CDR3 sequences, about 25% of which appear only once. The chain joins TRBV28 to TRBJ2-7; possible D gene TRBD1, 5 bases. The specimen was PBMCs. This clonotype was sampled from a human donor in good health (CMV status not recorded). Some clones in this sample may be carry-over from other donors' samples. CDR3 residues: CASTLGVNGATYAYEQYF. CDR3 in DNA: TGTGCCAGCACCCTAGGGGTAAATGGAGCCACTTACGCCTACGAGCAGTACTTC.